The sequence of this TCR beta chain was determined in a study of OX40 agonist ivuxolimab in advanced cancers. The overall study: Mean age approximately 59 years, range 23 to 79; approximately 80% male.

Assay: immunoSEQ multiplex PCR; the TCRdb copy retains only in-frame clones and omits some. The data contain over 30,000 clones, 80% to 85% of them singletons. Overall study results and limits: At 0.1-3.0 mg/kg, partial responders had clonal expansion among the lowest observed. The study observed clonal expansion of CD4+ and CD8+ blood T cells by week 6 at 0.1 to 3.0 mg/kg.

This clone was observed a handful of times. Its matching antigen is unknown. This CDR3 has 12 amino acids. Trimming took off 1 base at V and 3 bases at J, with 7 bases between the two ends. Germline CDR1 is GTSNPN and CDR2 is SVGIG (reference sequence). J is TRBJ2-7 and V is TRBV30; D is unresolved. This clonotype was obtained from an adult with an advanced solid tumor such as melanoma, head and neck, liver or kidney cancer. This specimen consisted of CD4+ or CD8+ T cells sorted from blood, obtained in a trial of the OX40 agonist ivuxolimab. CDR3 residues: CAWSESLYEQYF. The CDR3 DNA sequence: TGTGCCTGGAGTGAGTCCCTCTACGAGCAGTACTTC.